This T cell receptor beta chain was captured in a study of T cells in Graves' hyperthyroidism and ophthalmopathy. Study-level points and caveats: The model foresaw ophthalmopathy a median roughly 6.5 months prior to onset.

This CDR3 has 16 residues. V was pared by 6 bases and J by 1 base, with 16 bases between. The germline V gene has CDR1 SGHTS and CDR2 YDEGEE. Amplification of TCR beta CDR3 regions used RNA as the template. The HTBI primer set served for first-round RT-PCR of the TCR CDR3. In TCRdb, the multiplex PCR reads were re-called with MiXCR into one record per CDR3 protein. The sample yields fewer than 800,000 distinct CDR3 sequences, about 16% seen once. About this clonotype: Its specificity is unknown.

Patients were aged 18 to 65, had disease duration under 2 months, and had newly diagnosed hyperthyroidism. Every diagnosis used clinical symptoms, serum thyroxine and TRAb, thyroid ultrasound and orbital computed tomography. The source of this sequence is a man between 18 and 35 years old with Graves' hyperthyroidism. The sample was blood. The rearrangement links TRBV5-8 to TRBJ2-2; tentatively, D is TRBD1 or TRBD2 (5 bases each). DNA for the CDR3: TGTGCCAGCACCCATGGACAAGAGGGGAACACCGGGGAGCTGTTTTTT. Protein product: CASTHGQEGNTGELFF.